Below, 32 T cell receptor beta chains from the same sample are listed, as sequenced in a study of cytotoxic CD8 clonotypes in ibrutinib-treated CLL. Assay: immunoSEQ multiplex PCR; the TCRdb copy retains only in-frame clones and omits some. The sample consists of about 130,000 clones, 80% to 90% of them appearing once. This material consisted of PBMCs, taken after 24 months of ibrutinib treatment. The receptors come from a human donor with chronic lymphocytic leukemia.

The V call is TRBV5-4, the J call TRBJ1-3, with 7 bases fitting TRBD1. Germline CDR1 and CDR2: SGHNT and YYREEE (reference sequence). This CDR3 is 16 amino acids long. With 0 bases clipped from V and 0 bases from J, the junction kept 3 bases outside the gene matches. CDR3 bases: TGTGCCAGCAGCTTGGCAGGGGGAAACTCTGGAAACACCATATATTTT. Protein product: CASSLAGGNSGNTIYF.

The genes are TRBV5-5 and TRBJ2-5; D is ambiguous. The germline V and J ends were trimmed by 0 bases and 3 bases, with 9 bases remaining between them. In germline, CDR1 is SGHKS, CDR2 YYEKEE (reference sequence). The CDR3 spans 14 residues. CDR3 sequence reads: CASSLGVGEETQYF. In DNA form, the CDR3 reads TGTGCCAGCAGCTTGGGTGTAGGTGAAGAGACCCAGTACTTC.

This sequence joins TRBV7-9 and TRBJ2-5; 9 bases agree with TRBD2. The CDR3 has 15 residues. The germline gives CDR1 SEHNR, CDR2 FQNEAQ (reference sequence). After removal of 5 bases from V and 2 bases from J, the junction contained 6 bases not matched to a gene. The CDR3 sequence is CASSPQRGEQETQYF. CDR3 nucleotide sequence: TGTGCCAGCAGCCCCCAGCGGGGGGAACAAGAGACCCAGTACTTC.

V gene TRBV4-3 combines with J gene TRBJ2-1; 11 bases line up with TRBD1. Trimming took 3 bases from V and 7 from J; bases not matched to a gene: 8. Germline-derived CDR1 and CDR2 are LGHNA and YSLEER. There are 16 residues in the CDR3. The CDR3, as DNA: TGCGCCAGCAGCCAGTACGGGACAGGGGGTGTAAATGAGCAGTTCTTC. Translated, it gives CASSQYGTGGVNEQFF.

CDR3 loop: CAISHGGGQGGKEGYTF. The CDR3 DNA reads TGTGCCATCTCCCACGGCGGAGGACAGGGCGGAAAAGAGGGCTACACCTTC. V and J are TRBV10-3 and TRBJ1-2; 8 positions match TRBD1. J was trimmed by 8 bases and V by 8 bases; bases with no gene match: 22. The CDR3 sequence is 17 residues long. The germline V gene has CDR1 ENHRY and CDR2 SYGVKD.

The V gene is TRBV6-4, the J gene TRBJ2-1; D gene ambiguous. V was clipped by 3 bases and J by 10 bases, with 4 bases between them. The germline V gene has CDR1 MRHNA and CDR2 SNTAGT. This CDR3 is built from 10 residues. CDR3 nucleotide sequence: TGTGCCAGCAGTGAAATGGAGCAGTTCTTC. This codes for CASSEMEQFF.

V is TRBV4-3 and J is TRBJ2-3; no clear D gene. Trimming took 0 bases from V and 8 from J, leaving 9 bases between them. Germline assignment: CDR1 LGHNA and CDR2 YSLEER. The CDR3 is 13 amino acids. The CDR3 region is CASSQDLMTTQYF. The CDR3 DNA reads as TGCGCCAGCAGCCAAGACCTCATGACTACGCAGTATTTT.

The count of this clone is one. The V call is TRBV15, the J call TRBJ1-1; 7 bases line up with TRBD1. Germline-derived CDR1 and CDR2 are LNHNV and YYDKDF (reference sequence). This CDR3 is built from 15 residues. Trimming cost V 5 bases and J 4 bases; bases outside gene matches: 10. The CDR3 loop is CATSLDPGGLTEAFF. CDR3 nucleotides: TGTGCCACCAGCTTAGATCCAGGGGGGCTCACTGAAGCTTTCTTT.

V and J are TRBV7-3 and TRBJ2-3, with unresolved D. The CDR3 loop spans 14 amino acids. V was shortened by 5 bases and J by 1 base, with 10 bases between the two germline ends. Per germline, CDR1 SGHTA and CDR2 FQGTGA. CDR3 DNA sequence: TGTGCCAGCAGCCTGAATCAGGGCACAGATACGCAGTATTTT. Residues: CASSLNQGTDTQYF.

The CDR3 is CASSLVGGLNTEAFF. The CDR3 coding sequence is TGTGCCAGCAGCTTAGTCGGGGGGCTGAACACTGAAGCTTTCTTT. The chain carries TRBV11-2 and TRBJ1-1, with D possibly being TRBD1 (6 bases). The V gene's germline CDR1 is SGHAT and CDR2 FQNNGV. The length of the CDR3 is 15 residues. The V end lost 1 base, the J end lost 0 bases, and 9 bases lay between the germline ends.

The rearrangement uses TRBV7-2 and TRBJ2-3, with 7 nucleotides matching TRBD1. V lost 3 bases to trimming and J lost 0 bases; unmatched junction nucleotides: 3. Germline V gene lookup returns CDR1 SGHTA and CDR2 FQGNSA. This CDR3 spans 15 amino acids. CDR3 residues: CASSFDRDSTDTQYF. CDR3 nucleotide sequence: TGTGCCAGCAGCTTTGACAGGGATAGCACAGATACGCAGTATTTT.

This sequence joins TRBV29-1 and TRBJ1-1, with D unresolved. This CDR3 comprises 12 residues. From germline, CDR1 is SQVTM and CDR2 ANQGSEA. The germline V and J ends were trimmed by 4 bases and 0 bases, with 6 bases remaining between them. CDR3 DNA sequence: TGCAGCGTTGTTCACTTGAACACTGAAGCTTTCTTT. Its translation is CSVVHLNTEAFF.

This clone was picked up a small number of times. CDR3 nucleotides: TGCGCCAGCAGTGAAGTCCACGGATCCTCTGGAAACACCATATATTTT. Protein product: CASSEVHGSSGNTIYF. The rearrangement joins TRBV10-2 to TRBJ1-3; no definite D call. V lost 3 bases and J lost 0, with 12 bases in between. This CDR3 spans 16 amino acids. Germline V lookup: CDR1 WSHSY, CDR2 SAAADI.

The CDR3 nucleotides are TGTGCCAGCAGCCCCGGACTAGCGCCAGATACGCAGTATTTT. This gives the protein CASSPGLAPDTQYF. The V and J genes are TRBV4-2 and TRBJ2-3; TRBD2 aligns across 9 bases. Germline CDR1 and CDR2: LGHNA and YNFKEQ. The CDR3 extends over 14 amino acids. J was trimmed by 4 bases and V by 4 bases; bases with no gene match: 3.

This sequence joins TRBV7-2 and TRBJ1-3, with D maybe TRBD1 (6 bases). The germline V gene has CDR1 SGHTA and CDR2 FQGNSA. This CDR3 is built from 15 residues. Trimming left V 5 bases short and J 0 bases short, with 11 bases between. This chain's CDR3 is CASSPGQISGNTIYF. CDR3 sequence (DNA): TGTGCCAGCAGCCCTGGACAGATCTCTGGAAACACCATATATTTT.

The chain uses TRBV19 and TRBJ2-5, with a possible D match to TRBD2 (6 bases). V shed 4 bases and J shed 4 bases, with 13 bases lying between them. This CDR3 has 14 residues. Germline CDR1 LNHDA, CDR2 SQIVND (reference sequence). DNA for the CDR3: TGTGCCAGTAGTAATCCGGGAGCAGGAGAGACCCAGTACTTC. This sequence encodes CASSNPGAGETQYF.

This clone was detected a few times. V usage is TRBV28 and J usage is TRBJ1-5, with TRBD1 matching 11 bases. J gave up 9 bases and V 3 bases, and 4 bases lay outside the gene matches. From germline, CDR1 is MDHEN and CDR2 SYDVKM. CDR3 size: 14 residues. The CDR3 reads CASSFGQGAVPQHF. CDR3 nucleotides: TGTGCCAGCAGTTTTGGACAGGGGGCAGTGCCCCAGCATTTT.

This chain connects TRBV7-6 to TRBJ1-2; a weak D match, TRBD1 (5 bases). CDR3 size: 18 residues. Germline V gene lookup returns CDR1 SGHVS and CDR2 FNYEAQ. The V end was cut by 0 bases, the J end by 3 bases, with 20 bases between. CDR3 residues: CASSLAPIAARGDYGYTF. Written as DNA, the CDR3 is TGTGCCAGCAGCTTAGCCCCTATTGCGGCTCGGGGGGACTATGGCTACACCTTC.

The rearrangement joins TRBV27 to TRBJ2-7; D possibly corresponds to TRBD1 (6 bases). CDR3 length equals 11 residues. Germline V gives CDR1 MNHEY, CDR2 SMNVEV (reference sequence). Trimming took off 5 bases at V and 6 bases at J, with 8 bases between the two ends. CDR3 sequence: CASSPGVEQYF. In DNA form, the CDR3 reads TGTGCCAGCAGTCCAGGGGTCGAGCAGTACTTC.

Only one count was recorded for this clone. CDR3: CASGGDDYEQYF. The DNA of the CDR3 is TGTGCCAGTGGAGGGGATGACTACGAGCAGTACTTC. The V and J genes are TRBV6-6 and TRBJ2-7; a possible D gene is TRBD2 (6 bases). From germline, CDR1 is MNHNY and CDR2 SVGAGI (reference sequence). The CDR3 contains 12 residues. Trimming pared 9 bases from V and 3 bases from J, leaving 12 bases between.

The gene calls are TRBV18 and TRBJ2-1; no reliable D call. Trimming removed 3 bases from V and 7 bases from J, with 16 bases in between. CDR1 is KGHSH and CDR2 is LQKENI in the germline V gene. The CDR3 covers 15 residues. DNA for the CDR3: TGTGCCAGCTCACCCGTCTCTGGACCGGCTAATGAGCAGTTCTTC. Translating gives CASSPVSGPANEQFF.

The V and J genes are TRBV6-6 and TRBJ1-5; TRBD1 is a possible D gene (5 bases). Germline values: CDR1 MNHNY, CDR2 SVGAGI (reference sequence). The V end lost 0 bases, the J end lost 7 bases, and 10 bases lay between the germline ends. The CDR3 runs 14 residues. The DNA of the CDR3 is TGTGCCAGCAGTTACTCTAGGGGTGGGCAGCCCCAGCATTTT. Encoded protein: CASSYSRGGQPQHF.

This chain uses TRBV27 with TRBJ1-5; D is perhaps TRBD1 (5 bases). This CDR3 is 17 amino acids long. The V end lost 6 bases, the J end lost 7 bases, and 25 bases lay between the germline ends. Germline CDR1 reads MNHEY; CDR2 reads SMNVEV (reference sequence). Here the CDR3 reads CASSSDPQAWGGQPQHF. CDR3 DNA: TGTGCCAGCAGCTCGGATCCTCAGGCCTGGGGGGGACAGCCCCAGCATTTT.

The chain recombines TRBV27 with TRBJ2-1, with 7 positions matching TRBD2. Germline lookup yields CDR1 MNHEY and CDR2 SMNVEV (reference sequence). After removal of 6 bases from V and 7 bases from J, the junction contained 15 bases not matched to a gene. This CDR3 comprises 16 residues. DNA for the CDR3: TGTGCCAGCAGCCCGCGAGCGGGATCCCGGTGGAATGAGCAGTTCTTC. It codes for CASSPRAGSRWNEQFF.

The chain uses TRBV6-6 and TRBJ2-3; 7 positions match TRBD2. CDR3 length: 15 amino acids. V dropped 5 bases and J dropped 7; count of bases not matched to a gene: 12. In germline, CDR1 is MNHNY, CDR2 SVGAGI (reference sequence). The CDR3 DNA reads TGTGCCAGCAGTCCCGGGACTATTAGGTTGCATACGCAGTATTTT. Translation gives CASSPGTIRLHTQYF.

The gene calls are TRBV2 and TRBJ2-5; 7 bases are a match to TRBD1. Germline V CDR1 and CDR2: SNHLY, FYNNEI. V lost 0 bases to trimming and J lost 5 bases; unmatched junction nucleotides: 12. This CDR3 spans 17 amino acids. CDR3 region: CASSEATAGGMWETQYF. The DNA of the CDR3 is TGTGCCAGCAGTGAAGCGACGGCAGGGGGTATGTGGGAGACCCAGTACTTC.

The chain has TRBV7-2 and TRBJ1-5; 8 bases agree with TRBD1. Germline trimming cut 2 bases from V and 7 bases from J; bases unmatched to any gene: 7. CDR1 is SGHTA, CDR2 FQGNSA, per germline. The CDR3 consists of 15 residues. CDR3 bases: TGTGCCAGCAGCTTAACCCAGGGGGCACGGCAGCCCCAGCATTTT. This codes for CASSLTQGARQPQHF.

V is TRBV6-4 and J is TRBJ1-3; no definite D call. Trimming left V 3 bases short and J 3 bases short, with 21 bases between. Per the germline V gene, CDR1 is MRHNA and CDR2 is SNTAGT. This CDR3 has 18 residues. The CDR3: CASSDKYSPRRFGNTIYF. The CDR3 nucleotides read TGTGCCAGCAGTGATAAGTACAGTCCAAGGCGCTTTGGAAACACCATATATTTT.

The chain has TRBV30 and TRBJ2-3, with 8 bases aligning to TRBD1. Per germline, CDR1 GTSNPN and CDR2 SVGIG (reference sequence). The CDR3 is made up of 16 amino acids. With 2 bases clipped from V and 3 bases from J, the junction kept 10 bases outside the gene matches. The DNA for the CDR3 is TGTGCCTGGAGTCCCCGGGACAGGCCAGGGACAGATACGCAGTATTTT. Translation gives CAWSPRDRPGTDTQYF.

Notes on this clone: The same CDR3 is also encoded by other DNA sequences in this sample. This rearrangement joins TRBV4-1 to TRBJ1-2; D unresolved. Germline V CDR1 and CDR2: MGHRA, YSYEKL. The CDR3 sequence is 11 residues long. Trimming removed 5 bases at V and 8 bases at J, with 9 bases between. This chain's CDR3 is CASSSVAGYTF. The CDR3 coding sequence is TGCGCCAGCAGCTCTGTAGCGGGCTACACCTTC.

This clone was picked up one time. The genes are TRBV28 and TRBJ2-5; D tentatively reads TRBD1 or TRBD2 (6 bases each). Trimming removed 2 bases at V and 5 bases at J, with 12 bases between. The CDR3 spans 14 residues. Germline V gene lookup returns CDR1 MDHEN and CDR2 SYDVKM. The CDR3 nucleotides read TGTGCCAGCAGTTTACGTGGGGGGCGGGAGACCCAGTACTTC. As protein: CASSLRGGRETQYF.

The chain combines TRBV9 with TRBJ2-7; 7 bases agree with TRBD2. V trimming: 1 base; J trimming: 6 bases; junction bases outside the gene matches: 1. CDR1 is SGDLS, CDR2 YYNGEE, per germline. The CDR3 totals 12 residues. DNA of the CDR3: TGTGCCAGCAGCGTATCGGGGGGCGAGCAGTACTTC. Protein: CASSVSGGEQYF.